This T cell receptor beta chain comes out of a study of blood T cells in healthy people across ages. General study results and limits: Calculation of diversity from one million T cells yielded estimates considered to be underestimates.

Then a second PCR, running about 7 to 11 cycles, was carried out with a sample-barcoded 5' primer and a J-beta primer mix. Carrying 12 random nucleotides, a template-switch adaptor labeled each individual cDNA molecule. TCRdb passed the 5' RACE reads through MiXCR, listing each CDR3 protein once. The sample yields some 1.6 million distinct CDR3 sequences, 30% to 40% seen once. The CDR3 runs 15 residues. In germline, CDR1 is DFQATT, CDR2 SNEGSKA (reference sequence). A word on this clonotype: Its specificity is not known. The junction shows a germline mismatch at one end, possibly a read error.

Material for sequencing was blood. The sequence derives from a woman in her thirties in good health. V and J are TRBV20-1 and TRBJ2-7, with D perhaps being TRBD1 or TRBD2 (5 bases each). DNA of the CDR3: TGCAGTACTAGGCCCTACGACCAGGGAACGTACGAGCAGTACTTC. Translation gives CSTRPYDQGTYEQYF.